This TCR beta chain is drawn from a study of post-analysis software for immune sequencing data. The wider study: Courses of disease covered relapsing-remitting, secondary progressive and progressive-relapsing multiple sclerosis.

Every TCR beta cDNA library bore unique molecular identifiers. Researchers reported roughly 0.5 million cDNA molecules coming from around 1 to 10 million T cells. Via MiXCR, TCRdb re-called the PCR reads, giving one row per CDR3 protein. The profile shows about 770,000 distinct CDR3 sequences, around 46% of them singletons. This clonotype was counted a few times. Its antigen is currently unknown. This CDR3 is built from 14 residues. Germline lookup yields CDR1 SQVTM and CDR2 ANQGSEA. Trimming took 0 bases from V and 2 from J, leaving 10 bases between them. The study's findings and limits: There was significantly lower normalized Chao1 diversity in multiple sclerosis patients than in controls. TRBV segments more frequent in patients than in controls numbered roughly 5 and included TRBV5-6, TRBV5-1 and TRBV20-1. Co-batched samples clustered tightly together by F measure.

The material sequenced was blood. The sequence was obtained from a girl aged 10-17 years with multiple sclerosis. The J gene is TRBJ1-2, the V gene TRBV29-1; tentative D call: TRBD1 (5 bases). DNA of the CDR3: TGCAGCGTTGAAGATCGGCCAGGGAACTATGGCTACACCTTC. Translated: CSVEDRPGNYGYTF.